A single sample is the source of the 5 T cell receptor beta chains below, sequenced in a study of T cell responses to AZD1222 COVID-19 vaccine. Method: immunoSEQ multiplex PCR; TCRdb's copy keeps in-frame clones and lacks some. Of around 120,000 clones in the sample, more than 85% were seen once. This specimen was peripheral blood, taken on day 0 of AZD1222 vaccination. These receptors were obtained from an adult in good health.

The V call is TRBV5-1, the J call TRBJ2-2, with TRBD2 matching 14 bases. CDR3 size: 22 residues. The trim removed 4 bases at V and 4 bases at J, leaving 21 bases unmatched. CDR1 SGHRS and CDR2 YFSETQ come from the germline V gene. This CDR3 reads CASSRLGLAGDPRLEVTGELFF. Written as DNA, the CDR3 is TGCGCCAGCAGCAGGCTGGGACTAGCGGGAGACCCGAGGCTAGAAGTCACCGGGGAGCTGTTTTTT.

This chain connects TRBV2 to TRBJ2-2; 11 bases match TRBD2. After removal of 4 bases from V and 3 bases from J, the junction contained 1 base not matched to a gene. Germline CDR1 SNHLY, CDR2 FYNNEI. The CDR3 is 15 residues long. Here the CDR3 DNA reads TGTGCCAGCAGTGTACTAGCGGGAGACACCGGGGAGCTGTTTTTT. It is translated as CASSVLAGDTGELFF.

The V call is TRBV7-8, the J call TRBJ1-1, with D uncertain. The CDR3 has 14 amino acids. Trimming pared 4 bases from V and 6 bases from J, leaving 15 bases between. Looked up from germline, CDR1 is SGHVS and CDR2 is FQNEAQ. The CDR3 protein is CASSYPIPNSEAFF. Here the CDR3 DNA reads TGTGCCAGCAGCTACCCGATCCCAAACTCTGAAGCTTTCTTT.

The rearrangement links TRBV12-3 or TRBV12-4 to TRBJ2-2; D is unresolved. The CDR3 has 12 amino acids. Trimming left V 8 bases short and J 6 bases short, with 10 bases between. CDR3 loop: CASSLLPGELFF. The CDR3 DNA reads as TGTGCCAGCTCATTGCTCCCCGGGGAGCTGTTTTTT.

V and J are TRBV30 and TRBJ1-2; no clear D. The CDR3 is made up of 13 amino acids. Germline-derived CDR1 and CDR2 are GTSNPN and SVGIG (reference sequence). V was cut by 0 bases and J by 2 bases, with 7 bases left in between. CDR3 DNA: TGTGCCTGGAGTGTAGGGCAGAACTATGGCTACACCTTC. Translating it yields CAWSVGQNYGYTF. Together with reference TRBV30 and TRBJ1-2, the CDR3 gives the full variable domain: SQTIHQWPATLVQPVGSPLSLECTVEGTSNPNLYWYRQAAGRGLQLLFYSVGIGQISSEVPQNLSASRPQDRQFILSSKKLLLSDSGFYLCAWSVGQNYGYTFGSGTRLTVV.